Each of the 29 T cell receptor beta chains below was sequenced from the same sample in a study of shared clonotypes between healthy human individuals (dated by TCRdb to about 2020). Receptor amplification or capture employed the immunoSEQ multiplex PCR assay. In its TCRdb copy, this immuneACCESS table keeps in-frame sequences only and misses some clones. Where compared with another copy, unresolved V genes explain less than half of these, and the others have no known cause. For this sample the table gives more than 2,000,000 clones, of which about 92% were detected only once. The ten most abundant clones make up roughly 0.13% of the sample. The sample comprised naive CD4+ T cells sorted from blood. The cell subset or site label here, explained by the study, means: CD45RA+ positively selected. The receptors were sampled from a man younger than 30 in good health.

The CDR3 reads CASSLARLSPGELFF. The CDR3 DNA reads TGTGCCAGCAGCTTAGCGCGCCTATCCCCCGGGGAGCTGTTTTTT. The chain recombines TRBV7-8 with TRBJ2-2; D remains ambiguous. Trimming stripped 0 bases from V and 6 bases from J, with 11 bases between. In germline, CDR1 is SGHVS, CDR2 FQNEAQ. The CDR3 sequence is 15 residues long.

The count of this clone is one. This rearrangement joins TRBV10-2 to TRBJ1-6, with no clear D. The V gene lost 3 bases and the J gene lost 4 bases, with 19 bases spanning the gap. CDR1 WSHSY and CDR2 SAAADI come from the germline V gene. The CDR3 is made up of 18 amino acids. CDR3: CASSDIYQAGTYNSPLHF. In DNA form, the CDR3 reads TGCGCCAGCAGTGATATATACCAGGCGGGTACATATAATTCACCCCTCCACTTT.

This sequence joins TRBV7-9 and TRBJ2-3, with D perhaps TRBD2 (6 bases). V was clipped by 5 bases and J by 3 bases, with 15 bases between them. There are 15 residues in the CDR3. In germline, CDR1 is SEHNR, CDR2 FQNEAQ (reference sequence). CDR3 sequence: CASSPPGLRTDTQYF. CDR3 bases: TGTGCCAGCAGCCCCCCGGGACTCCGGACAGATACGCAGTATTTT. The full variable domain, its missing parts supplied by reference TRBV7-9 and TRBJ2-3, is DTGVSQNPRHKITKRGQNVTFRCDPISEHNRLYWYRQTLGQGPEFLTYFQNEAQLEKSRLLSDRFSAERPKGSFSTLEIQRTEQGDSAMYLCASSPPGLRTDTQYFGPGTRLTVL.

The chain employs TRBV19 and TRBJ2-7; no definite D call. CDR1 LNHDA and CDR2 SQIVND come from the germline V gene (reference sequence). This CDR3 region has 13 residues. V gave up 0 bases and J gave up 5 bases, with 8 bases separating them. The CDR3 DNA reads TGTGCCAGTAGTATAGACAGGTGGGACGAGCAGTACTTC. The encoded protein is CASSIDRWDEQYF. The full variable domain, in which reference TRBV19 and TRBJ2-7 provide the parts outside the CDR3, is DGGITQSPKYLFRKEGQNVTLSCEQNLNHDAMYWYRQDPGQGLRLIYYSQIVNDFQKGDIAEGYSVSREKKESFPLTVTSAQKNPTAFYLCASSIDRWDEQYFGPGTRLTVT.

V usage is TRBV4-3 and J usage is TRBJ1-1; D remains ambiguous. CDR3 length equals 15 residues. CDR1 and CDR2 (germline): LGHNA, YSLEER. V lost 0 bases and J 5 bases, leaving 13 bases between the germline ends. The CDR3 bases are TGCGCCAGCAGCCAAGATCACGGGGAAGGAACTGAAGCTTTCTTT. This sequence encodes CASSQDHGEGTEAFF.

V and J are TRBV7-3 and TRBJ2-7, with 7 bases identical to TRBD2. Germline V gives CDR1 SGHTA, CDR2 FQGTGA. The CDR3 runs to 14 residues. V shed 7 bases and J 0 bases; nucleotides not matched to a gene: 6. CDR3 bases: TGTGCCAGCAAAGTCGGGGGGAGCTCCTACGAGCAGTACTTC. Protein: CASKVGGSSYEQYF.

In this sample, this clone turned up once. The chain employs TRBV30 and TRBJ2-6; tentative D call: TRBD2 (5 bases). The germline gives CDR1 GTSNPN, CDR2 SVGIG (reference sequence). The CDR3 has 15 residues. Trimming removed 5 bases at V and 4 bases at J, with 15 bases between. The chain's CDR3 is CAWDPSGFGANVLTF. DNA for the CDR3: TGTGCCTGGGACCCGTCGGGATTCGGGGCCAACGTCCTGACTTTC. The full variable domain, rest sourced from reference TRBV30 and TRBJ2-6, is SQTIHQWPATLVQPVGSPLSLECTVEGTSNPNLYWYRQAAGRGLQLLFYSVGIGQISSEVPQNLSASRPQDRQFILSSKKLLLSDSGFYLCAWDPSGFGANVLTFGAGSRLTVL.

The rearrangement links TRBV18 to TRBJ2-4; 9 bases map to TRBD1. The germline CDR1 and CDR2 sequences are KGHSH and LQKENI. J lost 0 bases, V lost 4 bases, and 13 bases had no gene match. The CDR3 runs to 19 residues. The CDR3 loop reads CASSRSWDREIIAKNIQYF. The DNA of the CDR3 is TGTGCCAGCTCACGCTCTTGGGACAGGGAGATCATAGCCAAAAACATTCAGTACTTC.

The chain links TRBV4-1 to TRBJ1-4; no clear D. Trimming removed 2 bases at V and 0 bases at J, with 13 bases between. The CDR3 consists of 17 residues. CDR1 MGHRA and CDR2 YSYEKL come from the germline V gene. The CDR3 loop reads CASSQPPNWATNEKLFF. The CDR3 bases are TGCGCCAGCAGCCAACCCCCAAATTGGGCAACTAATGAAAAACTGTTTTTT.

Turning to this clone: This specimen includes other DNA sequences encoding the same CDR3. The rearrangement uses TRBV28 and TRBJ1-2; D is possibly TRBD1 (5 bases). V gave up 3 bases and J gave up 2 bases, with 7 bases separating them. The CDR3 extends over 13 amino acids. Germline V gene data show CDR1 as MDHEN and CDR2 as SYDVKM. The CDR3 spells CASSFGGNYGYTF. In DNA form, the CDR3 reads TGTGCCAGCAGTTTCGGGGGGAACTATGGCTACACCTTC.

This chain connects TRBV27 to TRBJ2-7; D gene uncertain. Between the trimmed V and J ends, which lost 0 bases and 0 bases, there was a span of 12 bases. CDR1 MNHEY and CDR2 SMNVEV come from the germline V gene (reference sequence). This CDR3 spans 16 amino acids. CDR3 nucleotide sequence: TGTGCCAGCAGTTTATCGCTCCAGACCAGCTCCTACGAGCAGTACTTC. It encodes CASSLSLQTSSYEQYF.

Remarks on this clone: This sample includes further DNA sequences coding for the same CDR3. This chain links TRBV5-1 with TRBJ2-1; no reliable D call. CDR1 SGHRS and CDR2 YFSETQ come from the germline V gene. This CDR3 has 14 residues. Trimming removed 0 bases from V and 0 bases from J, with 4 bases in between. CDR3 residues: CASSLGLSYNEQFF. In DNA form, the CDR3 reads TGCGCCAGCAGCTTGGGACTCTCCTACAATGAGCAGTTCTTC.

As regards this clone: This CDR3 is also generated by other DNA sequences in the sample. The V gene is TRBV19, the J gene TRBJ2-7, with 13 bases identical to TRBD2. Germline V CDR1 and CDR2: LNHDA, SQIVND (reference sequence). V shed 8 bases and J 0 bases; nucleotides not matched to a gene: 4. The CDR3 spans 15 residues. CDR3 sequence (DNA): TGTGCCAGTTCTCGGACTAGCGGGAGCTCCTACGAGCAGTACTTC. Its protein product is CASSRTSGSSYEQYF.

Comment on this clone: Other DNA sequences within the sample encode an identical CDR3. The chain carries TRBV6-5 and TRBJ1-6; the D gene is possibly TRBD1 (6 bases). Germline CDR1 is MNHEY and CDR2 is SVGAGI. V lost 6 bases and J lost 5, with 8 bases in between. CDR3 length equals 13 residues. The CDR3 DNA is TGTGCCAGCAGCAGGGGACATAATTCACCCCTCCACTTT. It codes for CASSRGHNSPLHF.

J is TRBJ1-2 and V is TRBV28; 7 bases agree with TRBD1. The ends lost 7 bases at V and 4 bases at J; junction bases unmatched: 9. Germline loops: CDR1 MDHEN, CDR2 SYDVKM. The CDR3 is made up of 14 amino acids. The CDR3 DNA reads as TGTGCCAGCACCCTGGGACAGCTCTCCTATGGCTACACCTTC. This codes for CASTLGQLSYGYTF.

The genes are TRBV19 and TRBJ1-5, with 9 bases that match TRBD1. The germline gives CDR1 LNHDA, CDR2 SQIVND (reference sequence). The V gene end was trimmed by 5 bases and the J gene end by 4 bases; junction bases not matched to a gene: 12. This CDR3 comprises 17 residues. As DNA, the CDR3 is TGTGCCAGTAGTTTTGGGGGACAGGGAGTGAAAAATCAGCCCCAGCATTTT. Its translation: CASSFGGQGVKNQPQHF.

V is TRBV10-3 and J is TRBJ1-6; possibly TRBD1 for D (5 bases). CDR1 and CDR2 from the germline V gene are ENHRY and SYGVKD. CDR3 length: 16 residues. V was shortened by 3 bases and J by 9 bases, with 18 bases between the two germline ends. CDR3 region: CAISDTTTVTGSPLHF. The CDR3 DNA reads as TGTGCCATCAGTGACACCACGACAGTCACAGGTTCACCCCTCCACTTT.

The CDR3 DNA reads TGTGCCAGCAGTGAAGCGGGGAGCGGGAGGGCCTGGGACGAGCAGTACTTC. Protein product: CASSEAGSGRAWDEQYF. V usage is TRBV6-1 and J usage is TRBJ2-7, with 10 bases lining up with TRBD2. Trimming cost V 0 bases and J 5 bases; bases outside gene matches: 10. Per germline, CDR1 MNHNS and CDR2 SASEGT. The CDR3 is made up of 17 amino acids.

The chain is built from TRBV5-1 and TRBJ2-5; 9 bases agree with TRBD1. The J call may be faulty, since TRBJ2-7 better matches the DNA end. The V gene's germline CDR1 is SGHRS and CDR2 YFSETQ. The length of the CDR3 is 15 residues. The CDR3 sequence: CASKYQQGAPYEQYF. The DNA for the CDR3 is TGCGCCAGCAAGTACCAACAGGGGGCTCCCTACGAGCAGTACTTC.

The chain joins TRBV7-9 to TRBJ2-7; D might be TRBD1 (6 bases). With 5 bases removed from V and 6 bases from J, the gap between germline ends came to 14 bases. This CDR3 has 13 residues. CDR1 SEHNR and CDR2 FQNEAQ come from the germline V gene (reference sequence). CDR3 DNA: TGTGCCAGCAGCACCAGACAGGATCTCGAGCAGTACTTC. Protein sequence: CASSTRQDLEQYF.

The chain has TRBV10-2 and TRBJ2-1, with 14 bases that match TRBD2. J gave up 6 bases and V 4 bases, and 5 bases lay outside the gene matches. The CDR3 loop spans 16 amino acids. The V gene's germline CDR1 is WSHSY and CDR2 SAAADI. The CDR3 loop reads CASSARLAGGPNEQFF. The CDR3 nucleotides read TGCGCCAGCAGTGCAAGACTAGCGGGAGGGCCCAATGAGCAGTTCTTC.

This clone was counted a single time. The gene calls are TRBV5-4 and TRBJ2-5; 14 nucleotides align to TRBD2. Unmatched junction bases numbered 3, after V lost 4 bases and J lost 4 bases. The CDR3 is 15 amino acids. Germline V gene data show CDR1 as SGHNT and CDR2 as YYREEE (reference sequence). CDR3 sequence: CASSIGTSGRETQYF. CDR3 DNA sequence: TGTGCCAGCAGCATAGGGACTAGCGGGAGAGAGACCCAGTACTTC.

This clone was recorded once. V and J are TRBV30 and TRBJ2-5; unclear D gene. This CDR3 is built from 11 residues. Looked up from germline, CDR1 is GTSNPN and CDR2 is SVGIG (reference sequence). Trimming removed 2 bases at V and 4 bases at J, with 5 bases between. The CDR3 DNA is TGTGCCTGGAGTTCTGCAGAGACCCAGTACTTC. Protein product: CAWSSAETQYF. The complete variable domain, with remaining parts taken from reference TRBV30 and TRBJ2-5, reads SQTIHQWPATLVQPVGSPLSLECTVEGTSNPNLYWYRQAAGRGLQLLFYSVGIGQISSEVPQNLSASRPQDRQFILSSKKLLLSDSGFYLCAWSSAETQYFGPGTRLLVL.

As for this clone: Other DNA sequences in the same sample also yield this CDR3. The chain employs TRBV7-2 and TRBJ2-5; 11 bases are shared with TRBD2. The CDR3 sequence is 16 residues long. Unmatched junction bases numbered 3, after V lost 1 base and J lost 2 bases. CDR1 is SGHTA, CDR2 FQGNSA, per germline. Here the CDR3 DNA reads TGTGCCAGCAGCTTAGGTCTAGCGGGAGGTCAAGAGACCCAGTACTTC. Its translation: CASSLGLAGGQETQYF.

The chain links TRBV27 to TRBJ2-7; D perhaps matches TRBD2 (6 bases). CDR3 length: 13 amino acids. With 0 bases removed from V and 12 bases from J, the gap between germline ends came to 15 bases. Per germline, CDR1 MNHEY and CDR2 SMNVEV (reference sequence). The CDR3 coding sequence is TGTGCCAGCAGTTTATCGGGGGGACTCCGGGCGTACTTC. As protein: CASSLSGGLRAYF.

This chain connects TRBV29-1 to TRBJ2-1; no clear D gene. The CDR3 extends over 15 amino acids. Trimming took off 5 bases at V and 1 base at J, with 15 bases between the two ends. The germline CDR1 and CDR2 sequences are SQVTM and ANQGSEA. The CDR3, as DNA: TGCAGCGTTTTAGGCAACCCCTTTTCCTACAATGAGCAGTTCTTC. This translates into CSVLGNPFSYNEQFF.

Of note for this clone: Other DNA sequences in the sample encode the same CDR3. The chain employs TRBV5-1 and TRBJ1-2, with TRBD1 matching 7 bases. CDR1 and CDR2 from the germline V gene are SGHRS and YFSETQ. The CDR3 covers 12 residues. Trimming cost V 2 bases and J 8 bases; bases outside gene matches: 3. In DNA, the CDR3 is TGCGCCAGCAGCTTCACAGGGGACGGCTACACCTTC. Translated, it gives CASSFTGDGYTF.

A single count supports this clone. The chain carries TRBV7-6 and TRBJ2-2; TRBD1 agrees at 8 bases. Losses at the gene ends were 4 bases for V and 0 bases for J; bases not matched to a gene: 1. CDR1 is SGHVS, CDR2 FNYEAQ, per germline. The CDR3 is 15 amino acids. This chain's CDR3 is CASSSGGPNTGELFF. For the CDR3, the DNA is TGTGCCAGCAGCTCAGGGGGCCCGAACACCGGGGAGCTGTTTTTT.

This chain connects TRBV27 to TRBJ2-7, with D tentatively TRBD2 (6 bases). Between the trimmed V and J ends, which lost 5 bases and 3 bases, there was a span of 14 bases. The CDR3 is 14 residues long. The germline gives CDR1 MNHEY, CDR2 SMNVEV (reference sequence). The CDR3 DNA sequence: TGTGCCAGCAGTGGGGGGACGGAAATCTACGAGCAGTACTTC. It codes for CASSGGTEIYEQYF.